The clone carrying this TCR beta chain is medium-sized (0.01 to 0.1%). The antigen is undetermined. Molecular barcoding with unique molecular identifiers was used for the TCRbeta library. TCRdb re-called the PCR reads with MiXCR, one entry per CDR3 protein. The data show over 150,000 distinct CDR3 sequences, with approximately 7% seen just once and more than 5.5% held by the top ten. The data stem from a study of T-cell reconstitution after alpha-beta-depleted transplantation in children. V was clipped by 2 bases and J by 0 bases, with 14 bases between them. CDR3 length: 17 residues. From germline, CDR1 is SGHAT and CDR2 FQNNGV. The study's findings and limits: Reportedly, only several hundred clones from non-depleted graft cells drove alpha-beta T-cell counts at about two months. Elevated TCRbeta diversity at day 60 was traced, in some patients, to surviving recipient T cells and thymic progenitors. T-cell numbers and diversity, one year after transplant, stemmed largely from T cells that were newly produced.

The chain has TRBV11-2 and TRBJ2-1; D tentatively fits TRBD1 or TRBD2 (5 bases each). The sequencing here drew on PBMCs, taken before TCRalphabeta/CD19-depleted stem cell transplant. The receptor's source is a boy between 2 and 10 years old with acute lymphoblastic leukemia, due to receive a stem cell transplant. CDR3 in amino acids: CASSLHGTVSSYNEQFF. CDR3 nucleotide sequence: TGTGCCAGCAGCTTACACGGGACGGTAAGCTCCTACAATGAGCAGTTCTTC.